The 2 T cell receptor beta chains given below trace back to one sample, sequenced in a study of T cell responses to AZD1222 COVID-19 vaccine. The assay was immunoSEQ multiplex PCR, and TCRdb's table has in-frame clones only and misses some. The table shows approximately 120,000 clones, with roughly 87% occurring only once. The source was peripheral blood, collected on day 0 of MenACWY control vaccination. Receptors originate from an adult in good health.

This chain connects TRBV7-2 to TRBJ2-7; 7 nucleotides align to TRBD2. Trimming at V came to 4 bases and at J to 6 bases, leaving 6 bases not matched to a gene. Germline values: CDR1 SGHTA, CDR2 FQGNSA. This CDR3 region has 13 residues. CDR3 residues: CASSSEAGREQYF. CDR3 DNA sequence: TGTGCCAGCAGCTCAGAAGCGGGGCGCGAGCAGTACTTC.

The chain employs TRBV9 and TRBJ2-7, with TRBD1 matching over 9 bases. Unmatched junction bases numbered 5, after V lost 2 bases and J lost 5 bases. The CDR3 is 14 residues long. CDR1 is SGDLS, CDR2 YYNGEE, per germline. The CDR3 reads CASSVGQGSDEQYF. The CDR3 nucleotides are TGTGCCAGCAGCGTTGGACAGGGGTCGGACGAGCAGTACTTC.